This entry concerns a single T cell receptor beta chain. The data belong to a study of blood T cell repertoires in COVID-19. Sequencing used immunoSEQ multiplex PCR; TCRdb keeps in-frame clones, though not all of them. The data show approximately 250,000 clones, with 75% to 85% seen just once and around 5.2% held by the top ten. Sequencing was done on a sample of peripheral blood. The receptor comes from a human donor in a cohort sampled during active COVID-19.

The CDR3 region has the DNA TGTGCCAGCAGCCCGGGACAGGGGGACATCCAGACCCAGTACTTC. Translating it yields CASSPGQGDIQTQYF. J is TRBJ2-5 and V is TRBV6-5; 11 bases match TRBD1. V lost 6 bases to trimming and J lost 6 bases; unmatched junction nucleotides: 9. The CDR3 runs to 15 residues. The germline V gene encodes CDR1 MNHEY and CDR2 SVGAGI.